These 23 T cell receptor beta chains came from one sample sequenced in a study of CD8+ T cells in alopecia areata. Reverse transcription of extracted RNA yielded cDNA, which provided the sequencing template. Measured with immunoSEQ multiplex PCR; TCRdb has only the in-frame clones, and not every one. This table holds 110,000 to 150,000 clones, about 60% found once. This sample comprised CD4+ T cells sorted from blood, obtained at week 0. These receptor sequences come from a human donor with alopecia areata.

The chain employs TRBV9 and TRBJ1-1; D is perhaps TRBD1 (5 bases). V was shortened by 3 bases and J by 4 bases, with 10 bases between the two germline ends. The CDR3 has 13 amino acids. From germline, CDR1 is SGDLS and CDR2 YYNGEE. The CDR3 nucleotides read TGTGCCAGCAGCGCGGGACTCGGCACTGAAGCTTTCTTT. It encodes CASSAGLGTEAFF.

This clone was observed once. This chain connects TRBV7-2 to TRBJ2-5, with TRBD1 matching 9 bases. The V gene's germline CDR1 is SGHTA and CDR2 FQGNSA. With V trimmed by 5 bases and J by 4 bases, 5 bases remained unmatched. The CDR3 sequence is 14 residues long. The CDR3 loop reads CASSPQTGGETQYF. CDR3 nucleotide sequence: TGTGCCAGCAGCCCACAGACAGGGGGAGAGACCCAGTACTTC. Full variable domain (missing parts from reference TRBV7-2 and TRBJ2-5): GAGVSQSPSNKVTEKGKDVELRCDPISGHTALYWYRQSLGQGLEFLIYFQGNSAPDKSGLPSDRFSAERTGGSVSTLTIQRTQQEDSAVYLCASSPQTGGETQYFGPGTRLLVL.

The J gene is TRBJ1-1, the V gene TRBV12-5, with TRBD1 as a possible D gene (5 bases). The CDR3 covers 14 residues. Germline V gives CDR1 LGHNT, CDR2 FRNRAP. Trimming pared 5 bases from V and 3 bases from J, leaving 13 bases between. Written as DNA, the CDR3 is TGTGCTAGTGGTCGGGGCGTGGGGTACACTGAAGCTTTCTTT. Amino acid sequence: CASGRGVGYTEAFF. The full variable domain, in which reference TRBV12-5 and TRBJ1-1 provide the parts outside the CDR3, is DARVTQTPRHKVTEMGQEVTMRCQPILGHNTVFWYRQTMMQGLELLAYFRNRAPLDDSGMPKDRFSAEMPDATLATLKIQPSEPRDSAVYFCASGRGVGYTEAFFGQGTRLTVV.

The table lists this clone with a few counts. CDR3 nucleotides: TGCAGCGCCCGGACAGTCCCGAACACTGAAGCTTTCTTT. It encodes CSARTVPNTEAFF. This chain connects TRBV29-1 to TRBJ1-1; possible D gene TRBD1, 6 bases. The germline V gene has CDR1 SQVTM and CDR2 ANQGSEA. V lost 7 bases and J 1 base, leaving 13 bases between the germline ends. The CDR3 spans 13 residues.

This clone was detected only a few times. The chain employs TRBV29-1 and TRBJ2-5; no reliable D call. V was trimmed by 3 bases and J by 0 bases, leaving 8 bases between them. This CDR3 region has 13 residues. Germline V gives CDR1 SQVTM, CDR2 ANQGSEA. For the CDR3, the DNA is TGCAGCGTTGATGGGCAGGACCAAGAGACCCAGTACTTC. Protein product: CSVDGQDQETQYF.

CDR3 DNA sequence: TGTGCCAGCAGTAACGGAGTCGGGGGGTACGAGCAGTACTTC. Protein: CASSNGVGGYEQYF. The genes are TRBV2 and TRBJ2-7; 7 bases are shared with TRBD2. J gave up 4 bases and V 5 bases, and 8 bases lay outside the gene matches. Germline V gives CDR1 SNHLY, CDR2 FYNNEI. The CDR3 loop spans 14 amino acids.

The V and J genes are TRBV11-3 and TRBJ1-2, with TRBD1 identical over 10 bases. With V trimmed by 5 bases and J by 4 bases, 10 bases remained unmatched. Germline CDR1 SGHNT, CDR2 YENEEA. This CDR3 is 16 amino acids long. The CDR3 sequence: CASSPPTGGEVYGYTF. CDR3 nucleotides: TGTGCCAGCAGCCCCCCGACAGGGGGCGAGGTCTATGGCTACACCTTC. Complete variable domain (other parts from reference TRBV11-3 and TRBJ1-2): EAGVVQSPRYKIIEKKQPVAFWCNPISGHNTLYWYLQNLGQGPELLIRYENEEAVDDSQLPKDRFSAERLKGVDSTLKIQPAELGDSAVYLCASSPPTGGEVYGYTFGSGTRLTVV.

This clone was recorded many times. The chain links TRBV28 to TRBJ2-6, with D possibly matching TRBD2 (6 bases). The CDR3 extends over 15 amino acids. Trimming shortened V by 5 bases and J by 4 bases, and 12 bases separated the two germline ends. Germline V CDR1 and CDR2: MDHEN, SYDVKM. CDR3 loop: CASSPPGAGANVLTF. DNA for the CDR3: TGTGCCAGCAGTCCTCCGGGAGCCGGGGCCAACGTCCTGACTTTC.

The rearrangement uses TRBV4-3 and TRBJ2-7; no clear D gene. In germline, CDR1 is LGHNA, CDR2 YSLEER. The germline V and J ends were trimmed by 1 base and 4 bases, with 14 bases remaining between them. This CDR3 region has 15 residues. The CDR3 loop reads CASSQAGGMGYEQYF. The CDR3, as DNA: TGCGCCAGCAGCCAAGCAGGTGGGATGGGGTACGAGCAGTACTTC.

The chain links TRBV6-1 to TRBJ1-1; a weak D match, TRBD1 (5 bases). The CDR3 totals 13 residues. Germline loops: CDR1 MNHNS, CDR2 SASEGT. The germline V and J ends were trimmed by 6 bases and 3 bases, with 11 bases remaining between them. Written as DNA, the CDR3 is TGTGCCAGCAGAGCTGACAGAGACACTGAAGCTTTCTTT. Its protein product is CASRADRDTEAFF.

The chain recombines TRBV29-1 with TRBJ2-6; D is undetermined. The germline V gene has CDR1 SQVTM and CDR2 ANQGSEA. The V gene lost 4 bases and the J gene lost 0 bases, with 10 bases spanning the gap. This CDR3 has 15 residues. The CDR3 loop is CSVGLGTSGANVLTF. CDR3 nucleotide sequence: TGCAGCGTTGGGCTGGGAACCTCTGGGGCCAACGTCCTGACTTTC.

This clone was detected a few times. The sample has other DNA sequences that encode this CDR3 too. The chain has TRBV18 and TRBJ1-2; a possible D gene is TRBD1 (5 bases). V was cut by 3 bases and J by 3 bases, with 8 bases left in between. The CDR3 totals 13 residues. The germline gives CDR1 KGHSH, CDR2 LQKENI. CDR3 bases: TGTGCCAGCTCACCCGGAGGGGACTATGGCTACACCTTC. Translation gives CASSPGGDYGYTF.

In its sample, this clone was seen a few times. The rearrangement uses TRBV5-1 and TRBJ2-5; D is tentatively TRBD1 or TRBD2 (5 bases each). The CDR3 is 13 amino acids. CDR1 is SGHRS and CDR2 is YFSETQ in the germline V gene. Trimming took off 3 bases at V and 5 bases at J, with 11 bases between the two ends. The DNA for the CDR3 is TGCGCCAGCAGCTCGTGGGACCTTGAGACCCAGTACTTC. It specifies CASSSWDLETQYF. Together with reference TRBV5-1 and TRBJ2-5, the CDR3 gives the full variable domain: KAGVTQTPRYLIKTRGQQVTLSCSPISGHRSVSWYQQTPGQGLQFLFEYFSETQRNKGNFPGRFSGRQFSNSRSEMNVSTLELGDSALYLCASSSWDLETQYFGPGTRLLVL.

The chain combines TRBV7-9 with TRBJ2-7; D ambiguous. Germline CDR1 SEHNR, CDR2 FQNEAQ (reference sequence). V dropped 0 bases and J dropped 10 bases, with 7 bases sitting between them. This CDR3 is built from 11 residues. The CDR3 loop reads CASSLAQDQYF. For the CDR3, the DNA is TGTGCCAGCAGCTTAGCTCAAGACCAGTACTTC.

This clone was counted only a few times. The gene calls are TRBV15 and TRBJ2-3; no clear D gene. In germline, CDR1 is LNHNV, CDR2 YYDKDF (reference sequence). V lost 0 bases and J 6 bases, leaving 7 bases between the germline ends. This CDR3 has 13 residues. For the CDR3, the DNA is TGTGCCACCAGCAGAGATCATGGGGATACGCAGTATTTT. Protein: CATSRDHGDTQYF.

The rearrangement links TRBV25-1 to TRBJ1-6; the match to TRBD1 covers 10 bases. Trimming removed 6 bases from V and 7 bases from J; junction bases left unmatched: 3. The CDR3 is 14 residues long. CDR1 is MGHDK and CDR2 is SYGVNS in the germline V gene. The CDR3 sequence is CASRTGQGNSPLHF. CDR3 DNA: TGTGCCAGCAGAACGGGACAGGGGAATTCACCCCTCCACTTT.

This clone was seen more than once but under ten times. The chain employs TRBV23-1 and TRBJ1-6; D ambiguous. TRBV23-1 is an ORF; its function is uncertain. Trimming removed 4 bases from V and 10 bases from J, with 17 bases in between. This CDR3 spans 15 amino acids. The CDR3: CASSPGPLERSPLHF. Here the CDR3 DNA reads TGCGCCAGCAGTCCCGGACCCTTGGAAAGGTCACCCCTCCACTTT.

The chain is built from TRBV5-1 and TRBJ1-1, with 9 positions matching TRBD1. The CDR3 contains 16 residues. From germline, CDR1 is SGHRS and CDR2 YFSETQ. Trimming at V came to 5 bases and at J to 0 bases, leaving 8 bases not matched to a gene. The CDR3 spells CASRALTGGMNTEAFF. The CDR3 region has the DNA TGCGCCAGCAGGGCGTTGACAGGGGGGATGAACACTGAAGCTTTCTTT.

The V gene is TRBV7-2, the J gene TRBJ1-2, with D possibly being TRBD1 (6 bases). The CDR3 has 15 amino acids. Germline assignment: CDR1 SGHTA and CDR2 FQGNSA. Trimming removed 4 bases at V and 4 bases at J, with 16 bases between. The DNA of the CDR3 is TGTGCCAGCAGCTCGGGGGGCGCTGGTTCCTATGGCTACACCTTC. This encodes CASSSGGAGSYGYTF.

CDR3 protein: CATQEAGSSEQYF. The DNA of the CDR3 is TGTGCCACCCAAGAGGCGGGGAGTAGTGAGCAGTACTTC. The chain is built from TRBV2 and TRBJ2-7, with D perhaps matching TRBD2 (6 bases). This CDR3 is built from 13 residues. The germline gives CDR1 SNHLY, CDR2 FYNNEI. The V end lost 10 bases, the J end lost 7 bases, and 20 bases lay between the germline ends.

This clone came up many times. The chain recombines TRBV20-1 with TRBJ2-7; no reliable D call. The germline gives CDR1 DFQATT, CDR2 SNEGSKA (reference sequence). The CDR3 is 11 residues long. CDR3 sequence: CRDAMGYEQYF. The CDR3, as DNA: TGCAGGGACGCTATGGGCTACGAGCAGTACTTC.

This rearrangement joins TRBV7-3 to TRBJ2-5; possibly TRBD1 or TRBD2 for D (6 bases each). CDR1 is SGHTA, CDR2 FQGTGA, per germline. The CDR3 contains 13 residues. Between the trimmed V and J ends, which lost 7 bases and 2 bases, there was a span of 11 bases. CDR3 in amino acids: CASMGGMQETQYF. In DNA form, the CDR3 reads TGTGCCAGCATGGGGGGCATGCAAGAGACCCAGTACTTC.

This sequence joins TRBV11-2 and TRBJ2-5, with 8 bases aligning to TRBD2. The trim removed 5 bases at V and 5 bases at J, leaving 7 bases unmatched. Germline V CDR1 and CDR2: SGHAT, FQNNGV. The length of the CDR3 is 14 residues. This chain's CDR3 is CASSHPGGVETQYF. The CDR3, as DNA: TGTGCCAGCAGCCATCCGGGGGGGGTGGAGACCCAGTACTTC.